The source of this T cell receptor (beta chain) is a study of cytomegalovirus exposure and HLA in healthy donors. PCR was performed using 60 Vbeta and 13 Jbeta primers. The protocol was immunoSEQ multiplex PCR, while the TCRdb copy is restricted to in-frame clones and leaves out a portion. The repertoire includes a few hundred thousand clones, 92% of them detected once, and 1.7% sits in the top ten. Study conclusions and caveats: What TCR beta sequences reportedly achieved was accurate prediction of HLA-A and HLA-B alleles in most subjects.

The CDR3 totals 16 residues. The J segment lost 1 base and the V segment lost 4 bases, leaving 4 bases of the junction unmatched. CDR1 and CDR2 from the germline V gene are MNHEY and SVGAGI. For this clone: Its specificity is unknown.

The clonotype comes from a girl aged 2 to 9 in good health and CMV-seronegative. The chain joins TRBV6-5 to TRBJ2-3; TRBD2 matches at 11 bases. Sequenced material: PBMCs. The DNA for the CDR3 is TGTGCCAGCAGTTCATTAGCGGGGGGGGGCACAGATACGCAGTATTTT. Translation: CASSSLAGGGTDTQYF.